A single T cell receptor beta chain is shown here with its context. The antigen remains undetermined. The data were obtained in a study of CD8+CD57+ T cells in acquired aplastic anemia. Study at large: Sorted CD4+ plus CD8+ cells gave DNA averaging roughly 3.5 ug.

Profiling that covered TCR beta VDJ and CDR3 relied on genomic DNA as its template. TCRdb itself ran the reads through MiXCR, one entry per CDR3 protein. The sample holds fewer than 200,000 distinct CDR3 sequences, roughly two thirds seen once. Study-level findings and limits: The number of CD8+ CDR3 sequences shared by patients and controls was under 35.

Before being chosen for sequencing, patients had shown CD8+CD57+ cell expansion by flow cytometry. Every patient had severe acquired aplastic anemia. The sequence came from a human donor with aplastic anemia. The specimen sequenced was sorted CD4+, CD8+, or CD8+CD57+ T cells (not recorded which) from PBMCs.

The CDR3 loop reads CSARSRTDTTNEKLFF. CDR3 sequence (DNA): TGCAGTGCTAGGTCCAGGACGGATACAACTAATGAAAAACTGTTTTTT. The genes are TRBV20-1 and TRBJ1-4, with D unclear. Germline lookup yields CDR1 DFQATT and CDR2 SNEGSKA (reference sequence). The CDR3 length is 16 residues. V lost 3 bases to trimming and J lost 0 bases, with 14 bases between them.